What follows is one T cell receptor beta chain and its context. Its cognate antigen is unknown. Only in-frame clones appear in the TCRdb table, and some are missing; sequencing was by immunoSEQ multiplex PCR. The top ten hold around 21% of the sample, which has some 80,000 clones, about 93% seen once. V dropped 3 bases and J dropped 4 bases, with 17 bases sitting between them. Germline CDR1 SGDLS, CDR2 YYNGEE. The CDR3 has 15 amino acids. The source of the sample is a study of OX40 agonist ivuxolimab in advanced cancers. About the study: Patients were dosed intravenously with ivuxolimab at 0.01 to 10 mg/kg every 2 weeks. Every patient in dose escalation had hepatocellular carcinoma, melanoma, renal cell or head and neck cancer. Earlier treatment with anti-PD-1, anti-PD-L1 or anti-CTLA-4 was permitted, and approximately 38% had received some.

Study-wide points: Certain nonresponding patients likewise had low normalized T-cell clonal expansion.

The input for sequencing was CD4+ or CD8+ T cells sorted from blood, taken in a trial of the OX40 agonist ivuxolimab. The source is an adult with an advanced solid tumor such as melanoma, head and neck, liver or kidney cancer. The chain employs TRBV9 and TRBJ2-7; TRBD1 is a possible D gene (5 bases). The CDR3 nucleotides are TGTGCCAGCAGCGGCTTACAGGACGCTTCGTACGAGCAGTACTTC. Protein sequence: CASSGLQDASYEQYF.